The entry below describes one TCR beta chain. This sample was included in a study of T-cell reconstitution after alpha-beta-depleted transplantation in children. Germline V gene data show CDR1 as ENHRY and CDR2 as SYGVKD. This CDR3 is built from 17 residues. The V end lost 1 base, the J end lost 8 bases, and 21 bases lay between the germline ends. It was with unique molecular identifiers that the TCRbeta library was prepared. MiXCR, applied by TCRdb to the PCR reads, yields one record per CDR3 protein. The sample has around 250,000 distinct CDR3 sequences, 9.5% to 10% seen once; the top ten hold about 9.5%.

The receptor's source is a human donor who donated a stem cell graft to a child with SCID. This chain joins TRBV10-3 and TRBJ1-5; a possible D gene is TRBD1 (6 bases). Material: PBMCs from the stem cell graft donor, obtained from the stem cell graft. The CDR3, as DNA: TGTGCCATCAGTGAGTTTTCCCCAGGGGCGCCCTATGAGCCCCAGCATTTT. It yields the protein CAISEFSPGAPYEPQHF.